The 8 T cell receptor beta chains presented below share a single source sample, sequenced in a study of blood T cell repertoires in COVID-19. Profiling relied on immunoSEQ multiplex PCR, and the TCRdb table lists in-frame clones only, not all of them. The sample includes 150,000 or so clones, just under 85% of them seen just once. The material sequenced was peripheral blood. The receptors shown here come from a woman aged 40-49 years with active or convalescent COVID-19.

The V call is TRBV27, the J call TRBJ2-3, with D possibly matching TRBD1 (10 bases). The CDR3 length is 22 residues. CDR1 is MNHEY, CDR2 SMNVEV, per germline (reference sequence). The V gene lost 0 bases and the J gene lost 0 bases, with 28 bases spanning the gap. CDR3 coding DNA: TGTGCCAGCAGTTTATCCGGGGACAGGGGAGCTGGCGGGAGGGGGAGCACAGATACGCAGTATTTT. Residues: CASSLSGDRGAGGRGSTDTQYF.

The chain carries TRBV6-5 and TRBJ2-2; TRBD1 is a possible D gene (6 bases). Germline CDR1 reads MNHEY; CDR2 reads SVGAGI. V was shortened by 2 bases and J by 0 bases, with 7 bases between the two germline ends. The CDR3 sequence is 15 residues long. Here the CDR3 DNA reads TGTGCCAGCAGTTACGGGGGCCCGAACACCGGGGAGCTGTTTTTT. Amino acids: CASSYGGPNTGELFF.

Only one count was recorded for this clone. The CDR3: CASSLGLADTYEQYF. CDR3 nucleotide sequence: TGTGCCAGCAGCTTAGGGCTAGCGGATACCTACGAGCAGTACTTC. J is TRBJ2-7 and V is TRBV7-8; 7 positions agree with TRBD2. The germline gives CDR1 SGHVS, CDR2 FQNEAQ. The CDR3 runs 15 residues. Unmatched junction bases numbered 5, after V lost 1 base and J lost 2 bases.

This rearrangement joins TRBV18 to TRBJ2-5; D perhaps matches TRBD1 (6 bases). The length of the CDR3 is 15 residues. Trimming took 3 bases from V and 0 from J, leaving 11 bases between them. Germline V gene data show CDR1 as KGHSH and CDR2 as LQKENI. In DNA form, the CDR3 reads TGTGCCAGCTCACCTCAACAGGGAAACCAAGAGACCCAGTACTTC. Protein sequence: CASSPQQGNQETQYF.

This chain joins TRBV9 and TRBJ2-1, with 7 bases matching TRBD2. Germline V gives CDR1 SGDLS, CDR2 YYNGEE. Trimming took 5 bases from V and 8 from J; bases not matched to a gene: 16. This CDR3 has 16 amino acids. As DNA, the CDR3 is TGTGCCAGCAGTCAGTCGGGCGGGAGTCATTGGGATGAGCAGTTCTTC. Translated: CASSQSGGSHWDEQFF. Combining the CDR3 with reference TRBV9 and TRBJ2-1 gives the whole variable domain DSGVTQTPKHLITATGQRVTLRCSPRSGDLSVYWYQQSLDQGLQFLIQYYNGEERAKGNILERFSAQQFPDLHSELNLSSLELGDSALYFCASSQSGGSHWDEQFFGPGTRLTVL.

CDR3 in DNA: TGTGCCTGGAGTCACACGCGAAACACCATATATTTT. The encoded protein is CAWSHTRNTIYF. The chain uses TRBV30 and TRBJ1-3, with D unclear. From germline, CDR1 is GTSNPN and CDR2 SVGIG (reference sequence). Trimming removed 2 bases at V and 5 bases at J, with 7 bases between. CDR3 size: 12 residues.

The chain links TRBV7-2 to TRBJ2-3; D not resolved. The CDR3 is 14 amino acids. V shed 1 base and J shed 5 bases, with 10 bases lying between them. Germline values: CDR1 SGHTA, CDR2 FQGNSA. CDR3 bases: TGTGCCAGCAGCTTAGGTTCAGCGAGAGATACGCAGTATTTT. This translates into CASSLGSARDTQYF.

The rearrangement uses TRBV6-1 and TRBJ2-7; D is perhaps TRBD1 (5 bases). CDR3 length equals 12 residues. The germline V and J ends were trimmed by 6 bases and 3 bases, with 9 bases remaining between them. Per germline, CDR1 MNHNS and CDR2 SASEGT. CDR3 protein: CASRAGIYEQYF. As DNA, the CDR3 is TGTGCCAGCAGGGCAGGGATCTACGAGCAGTACTTC.